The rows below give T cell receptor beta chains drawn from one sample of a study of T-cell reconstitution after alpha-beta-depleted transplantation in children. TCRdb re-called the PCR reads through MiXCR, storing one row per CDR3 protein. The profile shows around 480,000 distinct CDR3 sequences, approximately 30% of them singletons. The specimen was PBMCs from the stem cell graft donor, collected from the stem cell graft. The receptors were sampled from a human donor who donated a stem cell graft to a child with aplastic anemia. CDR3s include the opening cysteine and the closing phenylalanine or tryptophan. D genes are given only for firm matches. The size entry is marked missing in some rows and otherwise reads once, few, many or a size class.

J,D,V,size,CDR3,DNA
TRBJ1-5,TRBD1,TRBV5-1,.,CASSLTGLGNQPQHF,TGCGCCAGCAGCCTGACAGGGTTGGGCAATCAGCCCCAGCATTTT
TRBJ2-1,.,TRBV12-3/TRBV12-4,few,CASSLAGANEQFF,TGTGCCAGCAGTTTAGCCGGCGCCAATGAGCAGTTCTTC
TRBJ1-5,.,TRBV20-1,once,CSASADGPGYPPQPQHF,TGCAGTGCTAGCGCCGACGGGCCGGGTTACCCACCTCAGCCCCAGCATTTT
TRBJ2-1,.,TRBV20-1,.,CSARRQGEGNEQFF,TGCAGTGCTAGGAGGCAGGGGGAGGGAAATGAGCAGTTCTTC
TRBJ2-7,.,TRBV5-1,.,CASSSEGTYEQYF,TGCGCCAGCAGCTCCGAAGGTACCTACGAGCAGTACTTC
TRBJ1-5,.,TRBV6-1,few,CASRETGSSNQPQHF,TGTGCCAGCAGGGAAACAGGGTCCAGCAATCAGCCCCAGCATTTT
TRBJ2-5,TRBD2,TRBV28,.,CASSPRAGRGIGETQYF,TGTGCCAGCAGTCCCAGAGCGGGACGGGGGATAGGGGAGACCCAGTACTTC
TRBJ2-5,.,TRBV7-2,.,CASSSWSMETQYF,TGTGCCAGCAGCTCCTGGAGTATGGAGACCCAGTACTTC
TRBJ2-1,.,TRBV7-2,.,CASSPPGDRVVDEQFF,TGTGCCAGCAGCCCGCCGGGGGACCGAGTCGTCGATGAGCAGTTCTTC
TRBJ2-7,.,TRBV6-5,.,CASSRNDEQYF,TGTGCCAGCAGTAGAAACGACGAGCAGTACTTC
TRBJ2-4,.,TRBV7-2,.,CASSLGPGGNIQYF,TGTGCCAGCAGCTTAGGACCGGGCGGAAACATTCAGTACTTC
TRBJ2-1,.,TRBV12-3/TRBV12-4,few,CASTPGWADNEQFF,TGTGCCAGCACGCCGGGATGGGCCGACAATGAGCAGTTCTTC
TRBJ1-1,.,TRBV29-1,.,CSVGRRTEAFF,TGCAGCGTTGGAAGGAGGACTGAAGCTTTCTTT
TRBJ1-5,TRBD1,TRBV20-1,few,CSARAGTENQPQHF,TGCAGTGCTAGAGCCGGGACAGAGAATCAGCCCCAGCATTTT
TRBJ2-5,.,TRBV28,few,CASSLPRAEETQYF,TGTGCCAGCAGTTTACCCAGGGCGGAAGAGACCCAGTACTTC
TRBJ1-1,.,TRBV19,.,CASSPSGGAFSEAFF,TGTGCCAGTAGTCCCTCCGGGGGGGCGTTTTCTGAAGCTTTCTTT
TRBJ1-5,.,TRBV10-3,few,CAIQGYSNQPQHF,TGTGCCATCCAGGGGTATAGCAATCAGCCCCAGCATTTT
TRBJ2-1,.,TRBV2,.,CANAQISYNEQFF,TGTGCCAACGCACAGATCTCCTACAATGAGCAGTTCTTC
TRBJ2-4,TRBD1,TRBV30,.,CAWSVRGTGGNIQYF,TGTGCCTGGAGTGTACGGGGGACAGGGGGAAACATTCAGTACTTC
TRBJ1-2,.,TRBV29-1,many,CSVQGLRGGYTF,TGCAGCGTTCAGGGCCTCCGGGGGGGCTACACCTTC
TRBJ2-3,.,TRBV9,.,CASSATRSDTQYF,TGTGCCAGCAGCGCGACACGGTCAGATACGCAGTATTTT
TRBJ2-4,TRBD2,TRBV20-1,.,CSARGLAGGKTKNIQYF,TGCAGTGCTAGAGGTCTAGCGGGAGGGAAGACCAAAAACATTCAGTACTTC
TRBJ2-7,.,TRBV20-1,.,CSAREGVYEQYF,TGCAGTGCTAGAGAGGGGGTCTACGAGCAGTACTTC
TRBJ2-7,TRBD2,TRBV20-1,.,CSARDQGPSGRVREQYF,TGCAGTGCTAGAGATCAGGGGCCTAGCGGGAGAGTAAGGGAGCAGTACTTC
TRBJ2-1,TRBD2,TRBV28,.,CASSFSSEASGRASEQFF,TGTGCCAGCAGTTTCAGTTCGGAGGCTAGCGGGAGGGCTAGTGAGCAGTTCTTC
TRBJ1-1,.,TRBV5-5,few,CASRLTETEAFF,TGTGCCAGCAGACTCACTGAAACTGAAGCTTTCTTT
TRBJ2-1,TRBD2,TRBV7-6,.,CASSKGLANEQFF,TGTGCCAGCAGCAAGGGACTAGCGAATGAGCAGTTCTTC
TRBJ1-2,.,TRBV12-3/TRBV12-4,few,CASSSEIPYGYTF,TGTGCCAGCAGTTCGGAGATACCCTATGGCTACACCTTC
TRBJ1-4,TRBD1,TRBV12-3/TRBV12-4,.,CASSLGTGGGADEKLFF,TGTGCCAGCAGTTTAGGGACAGGGGGCGGCGCGGATGAAAAACTGTTTTTT
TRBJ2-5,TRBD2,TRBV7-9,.,CASSPGTSGPQETQYF,TGTGCCAGCAGCCCTGGGACTAGCGGTCCCCAAGAGACCCAGTACTTC
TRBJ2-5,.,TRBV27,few,CASSQDYGTQYF,TGTGCCAGCAGTCAGGACTACGGAACCCAGTACTTC
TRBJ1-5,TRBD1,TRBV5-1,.,CASSLDGTASNQPQHF,TGCGCCAGCAGCTTGGACGGGACAGCTAGCAATCAGCCCCAGCATTTT
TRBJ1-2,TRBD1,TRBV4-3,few,CASSPDRGVRYTF,TGCGCCAGCAGCCCGGACAGGGGCGTTCGCTACACCTTC
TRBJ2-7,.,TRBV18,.,CASSPTGTPEQYF,TGTGCCAGCTCACCCACCGGGACACCCGAGCAGTACTTC
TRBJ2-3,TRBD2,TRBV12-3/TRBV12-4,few,CASSRTSGSSNTQYF,TGTGCCAGCAGCCGCACTAGCGGGTCCTCGAATACGCAGTATTTT
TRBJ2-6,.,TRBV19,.,CASSPPLTEQPGANVLTF,TGTGCCAGTAGCCCTCCCTTGACAGAGCAACCTGGGGCCAACGTCCTGACTTTC
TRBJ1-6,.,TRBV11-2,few,CASSLEPTLSSYNSPLHF,TGTGCCAGCAGCTTAGAGCCTACTCTTAGCTCCTATAATTCACCCCTCCACTTT
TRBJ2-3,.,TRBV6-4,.,CASSGTATDTQYF,TGTGCCAGCAGCGGGACTGCCACAGATACGCAGTATTTT
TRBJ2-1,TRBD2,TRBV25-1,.,CASTGTSGDYNEQFF,TGTGCCAGCACTGGGACTAGCGGAGACTACAATGAGCAGTTCTTC
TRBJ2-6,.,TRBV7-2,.,CASSLGSAGGANVLTF,TGTGCCAGCAGCTTAGGCTCGGCTGGTGGGGCCAACGTCCTGACTTTC
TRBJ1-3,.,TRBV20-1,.,CSASPGRNSGNTIYF,TGCAGTGCTAGCCCGGGCCGAAACTCTGGAAACACCATATATTTT
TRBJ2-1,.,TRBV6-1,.,CASSPFAGSYNEQFF,TGTGCCAGCAGTCCTTTCGCGGGTTCCTACAATGAGCAGTTCTTC
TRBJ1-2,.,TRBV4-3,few,CASSQDWGYGYTF,TGCGCCAGCAGCCAAGACTGGGGGTATGGCTACACCTTC
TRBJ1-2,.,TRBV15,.,CATSRGSRDDGYTF,TGTGCCACCAGCAGAGGTAGCAGGGATGATGGCTACACCTTC
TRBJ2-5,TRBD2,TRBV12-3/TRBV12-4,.,CASSPTLGGGGRGETQYF,TGTGCCAGCAGTCCAACCCTCGGCGGGGGCGGGAGGGGCGAGACCCAGTACTTC
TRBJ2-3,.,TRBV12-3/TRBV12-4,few,CASHKTDTQYF,TGTGCCAGCCACAAAACAGATACGCAGTATTTT
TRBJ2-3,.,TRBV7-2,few,CASSLMGADTQYF,TGTGCCAGCAGCTTAATGGGAGCAGATACGCAGTATTTT
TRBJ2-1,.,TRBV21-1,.,CASRILAGYNNEQFF,TGTGCCAGCAGAATACTAGCGGGATACAACAATGAGCAGTTCTTC
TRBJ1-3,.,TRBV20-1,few,CSARGDPTTGNTIYF,TGCAGTGCTAGGGGGGACCCAACAACCGGAAACACCATATATTTT
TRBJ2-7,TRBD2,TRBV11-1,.,CASSSTSGSYEQYF,TGTGCCAGCAGCTCGACTAGCGGGAGTTACGAGCAGTACTTC
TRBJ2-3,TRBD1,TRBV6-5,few,CASSYGGQGVTDTQYF,TGTGCCAGCAGTTACGGCGGACAGGGGGTCACAGATACGCAGTATTTT
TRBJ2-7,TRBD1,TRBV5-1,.,CASSLQGNEQYF,TGCGCCAGCAGCTTACAGGGGAACGAGCAGTACTTC
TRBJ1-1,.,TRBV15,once,CATSRVVGAAEAFF,TGTGCCACCAGCAGAGTTGTCGGGGCGGCTGAAGCTTTCTTT
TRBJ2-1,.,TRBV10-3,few,CAISESRDSGDEQFF,TGTGCCATCAGTGAAAGTCGGGATAGTGGGGATGAGCAGTTCTTC
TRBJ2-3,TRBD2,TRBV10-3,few,CANQGSGSQYF,TGTGCCAACCAAGGAAGCGGGAGCCAGTATTTT